The following is a TCR beta chain sequence with its context. Between the trimmed V and J ends, which lost 6 bases and 3 bases, there was a span of 15 bases. Looked up from germline, CDR1 is MNHEY and CDR2 is SMNVEV (reference sequence). This CDR3 region has 14 residues. Sequenced by immunoSEQ multiplex PCR; TCRdb stores in-frame clones only, minus some. Among about 180,000 clones listed, 60% to 80% were seen once. These data are taken from a study of blood T cell repertoires in COVID-19. Material: PBMCs or T cells enriched from blood (not recorded which). The J gene is TRBJ2-7, the V gene TRBV27; D remains unclear. This receptor was obtained from a woman in her fifties or sixties who had recovered from COVID-19. CDR3 sequence reads: CASSPTSQVYEQYF. CDR3 nucleotide sequence: TGTGCCAGCAGCCCCACATCCCAGGTCTACGAGCAGTACTTC.